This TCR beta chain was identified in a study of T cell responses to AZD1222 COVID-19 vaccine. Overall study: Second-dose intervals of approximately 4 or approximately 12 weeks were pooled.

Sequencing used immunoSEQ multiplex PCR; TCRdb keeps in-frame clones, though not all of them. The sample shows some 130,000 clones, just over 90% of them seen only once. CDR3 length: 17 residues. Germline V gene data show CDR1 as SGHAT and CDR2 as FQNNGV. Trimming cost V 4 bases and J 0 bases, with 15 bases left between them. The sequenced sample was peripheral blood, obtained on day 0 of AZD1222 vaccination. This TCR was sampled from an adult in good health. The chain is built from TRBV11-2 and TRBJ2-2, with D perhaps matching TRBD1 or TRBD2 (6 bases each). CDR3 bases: TGTGCCAGCAGCTGGCCCCCGGGGGCGGCGAACACCGGGGAGCTGTTTTTT. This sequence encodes CASSWPPGAANTGELFF.